This T cell receptor beta chain emerged from a study of blood T cells in healthy people across ages. Overall study findings and caveats: Investigators viewed diversity estimates from one million T cells as underestimates, the study reported.

Drawn from each donor were around 10 milliliters of peripheral blood. The second PCR ran about 6 to 11 cycles with a sample-barcoded 5' primer and J-beta primers. TCRdb recomputed calls from the 5' RACE reads with MiXCR, one row per CDR3 protein. The sample carries roughly 1.4 million distinct CDR3 sequences, 55% to 75% recorded once. Details on this clonotype: What it binds is not known. The junction departs from germline at one end; a sequencing error may be responsible.

The receptor's source is a man aged 18 to 30 in good health. The sample consisted of blood.

In DNA form, the CDR3 reads TGTGCCAGCCGGGACAGGGACCCCTCCTCCGAGCAGTACTTC. Amino acids: CASRDRDPSSEQYF. The genes are TRBV6-2 or TRBV6-3 and TRBJ2-7; 9 nucleotides align to TRBD1. The CDR3 sequence is 14 residues long. Germline CDR1 MNHEY, CDR2 SVGEGT.